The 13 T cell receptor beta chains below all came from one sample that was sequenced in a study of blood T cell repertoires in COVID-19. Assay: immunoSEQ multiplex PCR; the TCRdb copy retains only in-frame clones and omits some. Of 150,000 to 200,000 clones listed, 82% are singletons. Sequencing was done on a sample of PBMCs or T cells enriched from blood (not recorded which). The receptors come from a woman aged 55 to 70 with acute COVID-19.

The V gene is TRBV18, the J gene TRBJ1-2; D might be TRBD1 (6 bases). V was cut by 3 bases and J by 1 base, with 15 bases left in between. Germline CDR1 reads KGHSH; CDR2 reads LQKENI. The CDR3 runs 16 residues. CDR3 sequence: CASSPSGTRSNYGYTF. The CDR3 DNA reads TGTGCCAGCTCACCTTCCGGGACACGGAGTAACTATGGCTACACCTTC.

The CDR3 here is CASSFDRGSYNEQFF. CDR3 coding DNA: TGTGCCAGCAGCTTCGACAGGGGCTCCTACAATGAGCAGTTCTTC. The chain joins TRBV7-9 to TRBJ2-1, with 8 bases identical to TRBD1. Germline V gene data show CDR1 as SEHNR and CDR2 as FQNEAQ (reference sequence). This CDR3 has 15 residues. Trimming removed 3 bases from V and 0 bases from J; junction bases left unmatched: 1.

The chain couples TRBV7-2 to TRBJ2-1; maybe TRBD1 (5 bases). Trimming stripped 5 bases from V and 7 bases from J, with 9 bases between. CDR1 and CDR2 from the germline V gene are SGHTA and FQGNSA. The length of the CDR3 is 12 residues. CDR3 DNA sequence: TGTGCCAGCAGCCCCCAGGGTAATGAGCAGTTCTTC. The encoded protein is CASSPQGNEQFF. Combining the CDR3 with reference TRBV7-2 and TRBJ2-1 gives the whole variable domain GAGVSQSPSNKVTEKGKDVELRCDPISGHTALYWYRQSLGQGLEFLIYFQGNSAPDKSGLPSDRFSAERTGGSVSTLTIQRTQQEDSAVYLCASSPQGNEQFFGPGTRLTVL.

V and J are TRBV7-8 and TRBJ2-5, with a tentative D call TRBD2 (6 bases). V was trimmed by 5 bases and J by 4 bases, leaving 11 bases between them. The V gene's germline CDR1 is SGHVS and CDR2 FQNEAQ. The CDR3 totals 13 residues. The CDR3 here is CASSRLVGETQYF. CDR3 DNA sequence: TGTGCCAGCAGCCGACTAGTCGGAGAGACCCAGTACTTC.

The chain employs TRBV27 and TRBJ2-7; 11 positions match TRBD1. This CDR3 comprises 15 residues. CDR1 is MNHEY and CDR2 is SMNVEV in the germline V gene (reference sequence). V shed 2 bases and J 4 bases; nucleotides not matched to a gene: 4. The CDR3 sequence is CASSLGTGGPYEQYV. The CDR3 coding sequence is TGTGCCAGCAGTTTAGGGACAGGGGGGCCATACGAGCAGTACGTC.

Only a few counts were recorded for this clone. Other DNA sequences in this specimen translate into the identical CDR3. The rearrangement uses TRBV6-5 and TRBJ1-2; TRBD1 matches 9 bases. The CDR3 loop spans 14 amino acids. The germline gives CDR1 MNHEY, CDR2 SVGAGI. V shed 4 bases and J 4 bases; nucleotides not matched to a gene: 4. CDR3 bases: TGTGCCAGCAGTTCCCCGGGACAGGGCTATGGCTACACCTTC. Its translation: CASSSPGQGYGYTF.

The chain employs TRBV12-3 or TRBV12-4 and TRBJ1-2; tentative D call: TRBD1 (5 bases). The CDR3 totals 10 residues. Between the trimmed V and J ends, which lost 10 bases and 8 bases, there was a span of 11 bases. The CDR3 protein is CATQGYGYTF. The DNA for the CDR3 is TGTGCCACCCAGGGATACGGCTACACCTTC.

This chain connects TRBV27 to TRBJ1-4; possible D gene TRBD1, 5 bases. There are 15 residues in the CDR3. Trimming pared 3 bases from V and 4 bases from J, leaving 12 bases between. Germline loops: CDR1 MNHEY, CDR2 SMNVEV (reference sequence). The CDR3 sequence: CASSFKWGFNEKLFF. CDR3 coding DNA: TGTGCCAGCAGTTTTAAGTGGGGCTTTAATGAAAAACTGTTTTTT.

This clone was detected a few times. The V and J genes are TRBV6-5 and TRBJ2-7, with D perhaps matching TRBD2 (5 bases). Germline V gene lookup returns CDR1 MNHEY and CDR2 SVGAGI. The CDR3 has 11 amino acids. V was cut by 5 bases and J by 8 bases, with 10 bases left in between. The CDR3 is CASSNSGQQYF. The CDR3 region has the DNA TGTGCCAGCAGTAACAGCGGCCAGCAGTACTTC.

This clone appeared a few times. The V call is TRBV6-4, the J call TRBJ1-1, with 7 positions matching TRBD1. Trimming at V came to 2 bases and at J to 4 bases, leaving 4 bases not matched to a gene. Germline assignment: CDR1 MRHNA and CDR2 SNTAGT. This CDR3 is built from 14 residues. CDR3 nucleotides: TGTGCCAGCAGTGACAGGGCAGGGGGCACTGAAGCTTTCTTT. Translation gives CASSDRAGGTEAFF.

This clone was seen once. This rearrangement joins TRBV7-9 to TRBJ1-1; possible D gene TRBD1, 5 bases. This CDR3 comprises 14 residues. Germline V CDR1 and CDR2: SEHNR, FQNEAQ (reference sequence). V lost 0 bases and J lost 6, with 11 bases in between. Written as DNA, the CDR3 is TGTGCCAGCAGCTTAGCGGTCAGGGCGGCTGAAGCTTTCTTT. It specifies CASSLAVRAAEAFF.

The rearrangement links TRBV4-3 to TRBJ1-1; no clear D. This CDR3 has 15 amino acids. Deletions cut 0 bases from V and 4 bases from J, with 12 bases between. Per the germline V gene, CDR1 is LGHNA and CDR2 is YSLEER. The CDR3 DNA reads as TGCGCCAGCAGCCAAGATGGGCAGCTGAGCACTGAAGCTTTCTTT. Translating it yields CASSQDGQLSTEAFF.

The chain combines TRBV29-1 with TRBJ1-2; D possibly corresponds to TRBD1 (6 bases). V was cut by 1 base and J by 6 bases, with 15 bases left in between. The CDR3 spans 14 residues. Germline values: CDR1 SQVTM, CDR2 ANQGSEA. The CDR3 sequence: CSVEGRTGKNGYTF. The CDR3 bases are TGCAGCGTTGAAGGTCGAACAGGGAAGAATGGCTACACCTTC.